Below, 30 T cell receptor beta chains from the same sample are listed, as sequenced in a study of identical twins. Using its own MiXCR run on the 5' RACE reads, TCRdb lists one record per CDR3 protein. The sample shows 140,000 to 150,000 distinct CDR3 sequences, approximately 4% of them seen only once. The sequenced material came from memory T cells sorted from blood. Source of these receptors: a man aged 18 to 30 in good health.

This clonotype was seen many times. This chain uses TRBV6-5 with TRBJ2-3; tentative D call: TRBD2 (6 bases). Per the germline V gene, CDR1 is MNHEY and CDR2 is SVGAGI. The CDR3 has 17 residues. The ends were cut back, 2 bases at V and 2 bases at J, with 17 bases in the middle. Here the CDR3 reads CASSYLVQGLFTDTQYF. CDR3 coding DNA: TGTGCCAGCAGTTACCTGGTCCAAGGACTATTCACAGATACGCAGTATTTT.

There are many counts of this clonotype. V gene TRBV6-1 combines with J gene TRBJ1-5, with unresolved D. V gave up 6 bases and J gave up 5 bases, with 11 bases separating them. Germline CDR1 reads MNHNS; CDR2 reads SASEGT. The CDR3 is 13 residues long. CDR3: CASRTIADQPQHF. The DNA of the CDR3 is TGTGCCAGCAGGACAATCGCCGATCAGCCCCAGCATTTT.

This clonotype was found many times. The CDR3 reads CASSLRQAREKQETQYF. In nucleotides, the CDR3 is TGTGCCAGCAGCTTGAGGCAGGCAAGAGAAAAGCAAGAGACCCAGTACTTC. The rearrangement joins TRBV5-6 to TRBJ2-5; no clear D. Trimming removed 1 base from V and 2 bases from J, with 18 bases in between. The CDR3 sequence is 17 residues long. Germline lookup yields CDR1 SGHDT and CDR2 YYEEEE.

This clonotype came up many times. CDR3 loop: CASSSRRLAGYEQYF. CDR3 DNA: TGTGCCAGCAGCTCCCGCCGCCTAGCGGGCTACGAGCAGTACTTC. The rearrangement joins TRBV7-8 to TRBJ2-7; TRBD2 matches at 8 bases. Trimming at V came to 4 bases and at J to 3 bases, leaving 8 bases not matched to a gene. The CDR3 length is 15 residues. Germline V gene lookup returns CDR1 SGHVS and CDR2 FQNEAQ.

This clonotype showed up many times. CDR3 in DNA: TGTGCCAGCAGCTTATCTGCAGGACTGCAGTATTTT. Its translation is CASSLSAGLQYF. The chain couples TRBV7-9 to TRBJ2-3, with D possibly being TRBD2 (5 bases). The CDR3 runs to 12 residues. Germline CDR1 is SEHNR and CDR2 is FQNEAQ (reference sequence). V lost 2 bases and J lost 11, with 11 bases in between. Using reference TRBV7-9 and TRBJ2-3 for the parts outside the CDR3, the full variable domain is DTGVSQNPRHKITKRGQNVTFRCDPISEHNRLYWYRQTLGQGPEFLTYFQNEAQLEKSRLLSDRFSAERPKGSFSTLEIQRTEQGDSAMYLCASSLSAGLQYFGPGTRLTVL.

This clonotype was recorded many times. This chain uses TRBV7-9 with TRBJ2-1; unclear D gene. The CDR3 consists of 13 residues. From germline, CDR1 is SEHNR and CDR2 FQNEAQ (reference sequence). Trimming pared 1 base from V and 8 bases from J, leaving 9 bases between. The chain's CDR3 is CASSLGARYEQFF. CDR3 coding DNA: TGTGCCAGCAGCTTAGGGGCTAGGTATGAGCAGTTCTTC. Based on the CDR3 plus reference TRBV7-9 and TRBJ2-1, the full variable domain is DTGVSQNPRHKITKRGQNVTFRCDPISEHNRLYWYRQTLGQGPEFLTYFQNEAQLEKSRLLSDRFSAERPKGSFSTLEIQRTEQGDSAMYLCASSLGARYEQFFGPGTRLTVL.

The chain couples TRBV11-3 to TRBJ2-1; D possibly corresponds to TRBD2 (6 bases). Trimming took 1 base from V and 0 from J, leaving 10 bases between them. CDR1 is SGHNT, CDR2 YENEEA, per germline. The CDR3 length is 16 residues. CDR3 residues: CASSLGGDSSYNEQFF. For the CDR3, the DNA is TGTGCCAGCAGCTTAGGGGGGGACTCCTCCTACAATGAGCAGTTCTTC.

This clonotype was counted at least ten times. The chain combines TRBV12-3 or TRBV12-4 with TRBJ1-1, with 7 bases lining up with TRBD1. CDR3 length: 14 residues. J lost 4 bases, V lost 4 bases, and 6 bases had no gene match. The CDR3 DNA is TGTGCCAGCAGTTCCCGGGACAGATCCACTGAAGCTTTCTTT. Translated: CASSSRDRSTEAFF.

This clonotype came up many times. The genes are TRBV6-2 or TRBV6-3 and TRBJ2-7, with TRBD2 as a possible D gene (6 bases). Deletions cut 2 bases from V and 2 bases from J, with 13 bases between. The germline V gene has CDR1 MNHEY and CDR2 SVGEGT. There are 15 residues in the CDR3. The CDR3 DNA reads as TGTGCCAGCAGTTACGGCGGGACGGTCCCCTACGAGCAGTACTTC. Protein sequence: CASSYGGTVPYEQYF.

This clonotype was counted at least ten times. The chain combines TRBV29-1 with TRBJ2-3; 11 positions match TRBD1. Germline-derived CDR1 and CDR2 are SQVTM and ANQGSEA. The junction had 12 bases not matched to a gene; V was cut back by 7 bases and J by 3 bases. This CDR3 region has 16 residues. The CDR3 region is CSARGGTGGSTDTQYF. In nucleotides, the CDR3 is TGCAGCGCCCGAGGAGGGACAGGGGGTTCAACAGATACGCAGTATTTT.

This clonotype was found many times. This rearrangement joins TRBV6-5 to TRBJ1-5; 9 bases line up with TRBD1. Germline assignment: CDR1 MNHEY and CDR2 SVGAGI. The CDR3 sequence is 16 residues long. The junction had 9 bases not matched to a gene; V was cut back by 4 bases and J by 5 bases. CDR3 region: CASSSEPGQGHQPQHF. The DNA for the CDR3 is TGTGCCAGCAGTTCCGAACCGGGACAGGGACATCAGCCCCAGCATTTT.

This clonotype was seen many times. This sequence joins TRBV12-3 or TRBV12-4 and TRBJ1-6; a weak D match, TRBD1 (6 bases). The V end lost 1 base, the J end lost 9 bases, and 16 bases lay between the germline ends. This CDR3 is 16 amino acids long. DNA for the CDR3: TGTGCCAGCAGTTTAGTCTGGCCAGGGGCGGGTTCACCCCTCCACTTT. This sequence encodes CASSLVWPGAGSPLHF.

This clonotype has more than one count but fewer than ten. The CDR3, as DNA: TGTGCCAGCAGCTTAGGGGCCATTTCTACCGGGGAGCTGTTTTTT. This codes for CASSLGAISTGELFF. This chain links TRBV7-8 with TRBJ2-2; D ambiguous. The CDR3 sequence is 15 residues long. CDR1 SGHVS and CDR2 FQNEAQ come from the germline V gene. V was pared by 1 base and J by 5 bases, with 11 bases between. Full variable domain (rest looked up from reference TRBV7-8 and TRBJ2-2): GAGVSQSPRYKVAKRGQDVALRCDPISGHVSLFWYQQALGQGPEFLTYFQNEAQLDKSGLPSDRFFAERPEGSVSTLKIQRTQQEDSAVYLCASSLGAISTGELFFGEGSRLTVL.

V and J are TRBV4-2 and TRBJ2-7; D is possibly TRBD1 (5 bases). The germline V and J ends were trimmed by 5 bases and 2 bases, with 13 bases remaining between them. Germline values: CDR1 LGHNA, CDR2 YNFKEQ. This CDR3 is built from 14 residues. CDR3 in DNA: TGTGCCAGCAGCGACAGCTTGGAAGCCTACGAGCAGTACTTC. It encodes CASSDSLEAYEQYF.

The rearrangement links TRBV7-2 to TRBJ2-5; 13 nucleotides agree with TRBD2. Looked up from germline, CDR1 is SGHTA and CDR2 is FQGNSA. There are 17 residues in the CDR3. V lost 2 bases and J lost 1; bases outside the gene matches: 4. The CDR3 sequence: CASSLFRTSGSQETQYF. CDR3 nucleotide sequence: TGTGCCAGCAGCTTATTCCGGACTAGCGGGAGCCAAGAGACCCAGTACTTC.

This clonotype occurred many times. V usage is TRBV30 and J usage is TRBJ1-1, with a possible D match to TRBD1 (5 bases). The CDR3 runs 13 residues. With 2 bases removed from V and 5 bases from J, the gap between germline ends came to 12 bases. The V gene's germline CDR1 is GTSNPN and CDR2 SVGIG (reference sequence). The chain's CDR3 is CAWSWQGGTEAFF. For the CDR3, the DNA is TGTGCCTGGAGTTGGCAGGGAGGGACTGAAGCTTTCTTT.

In its sample, this clonotype was seen a few times. The chain has TRBV18 and TRBJ1-5, with D hard to call. Trimming took off 6 bases at V and 4 bases at J, with 10 bases between the two ends. Germline CDR1 reads KGHSH; CDR2 reads LQKENI. The CDR3 is 13 residues long. CDR3 protein: CASSQTRNQPQHF. CDR3 DNA: TGTGCCAGCTCCCAGACACGGAATCAGCCCCAGCATTTT.

V is TRBV18 and J is TRBJ2-7; unclear D gene. CDR3 length: 14 residues. The ends were cut back, 0 bases at V and 1 base at J, with 7 bases in the middle. Germline V gene sequence: CDR1 KGHSH, CDR2 LQKENI. CDR3 nucleotides: TGTGCCAGCTCACCACCGCCAAATTCCTACGAGCAGTACTTC. Its protein is CASSPPPNSYEQYF.

This clonotype was detected ten times or more. The chain employs TRBV4-2 and TRBJ2-7; D is possibly TRBD2 (6 bases). In germline, CDR1 is LGHNA, CDR2 YNFKEQ. Trimming pared 0 bases from V and 0 bases from J, leaving 9 bases between. The CDR3 is 15 amino acids. CDR3 residues: CASSQDRDSSYEQYF. CDR3 DNA: TGTGCCAGCAGCCAAGACCGGGACTCCTCCTACGAGCAGTACTTC.

This clonotype was detected only a few times. This chain uses TRBV5-1 with TRBJ2-3, with 9 bases fitting TRBD2. Per germline, CDR1 SGHRS and CDR2 YFSETQ. This CDR3 comprises 19 residues. After removal of 4 bases from V and 0 bases from J, the junction contained 15 bases not matched to a gene. CDR3 bases: TGCGCCAGCAGCCGGGGAGGGATGGCGGGAGGGCCAAGCACAGATACGCAGTATTTT. Translated, it gives CASSRGGMAGGPSTDTQYF.

Many counts were recorded for this clonotype. The chain carries TRBV10-3 and TRBJ2-2; D remains unclear. Germline V gives CDR1 ENHRY, CDR2 SYGVKD. The V gene lost 4 bases and the J gene lost 6 bases, with 6 bases spanning the gap. The CDR3 has 12 amino acids. The CDR3 DNA reads TGTGCCATCAGTGTTCTTTCCGGGGAGCTGTTTTTT. Its protein product is CAISVLSGELFF.

This clonotype was seen at least ten times. The J gene is TRBJ2-1, the V gene TRBV27; 10 bases line up with TRBD2. J gave up 1 base and V 3 bases, and 12 bases lay outside the gene matches. This CDR3 is built from 19 residues. The germline gives CDR1 MNHEY, CDR2 SMNVEV (reference sequence). CDR3 coding DNA: TGTGCCAGCAGTTTGAGGGCTAGCGGGAGTGCGGGGTCCTACAATGAGCAGTTCTTC. This codes for CASSLRASGSAGSYNEQFF.

This clonotype was observed at least ten times. The V call is TRBV5-1, the J call TRBJ2-1; 10 bases align to TRBD1. The trim removed 4 bases at V and 7 bases at J, leaving 8 bases unmatched. CDR1 and CDR2 from the germline V gene are SGHRS and YFSETQ. The CDR3 consists of 15 residues. The CDR3 here is CASSDRQGAGNEQFF. The CDR3 DNA sequence: TGCGCCAGCAGCGACCGACAGGGGGCGGGGAATGAGCAGTTCTTC.

This clonotype was counted many times. V is TRBV6-2 or TRBV6-3 and J is TRBJ2-3, with D maybe TRBD2 (6 bases). This CDR3 spans 13 amino acids. V was shortened by 7 bases and J by 6 bases, with 14 bases between the two germline ends. Germline V lookup: CDR1 MNHEY, CDR2 SVGEGT. For the CDR3, the DNA is TGTGCCAGCACCCACCCAGGGAGGGATACGCAGTATTTT. Protein: CASTHPGRDTQYF.

This clonotype was counted at least ten times. In nucleotides, the CDR3 is TGCGCCAGCAGCTGGGGACAGGGAAGCTCCTACGAGCAGTACGTC. Its translation is CASSWGQGSSYEQYV. This sequence joins TRBV5-1 and TRBJ2-7, with 9 bases identical to TRBD1. V gave up 3 bases and J gave up 0 bases; unmatched junction bases: 4. The CDR3 is 15 residues long. The germline V gene has CDR1 SGHRS and CDR2 YFSETQ.

Ten or more counts support this clonotype. The rearrangement uses TRBV3-1 and TRBJ1-2; D unresolved. This CDR3 contains 13 residues. Trimming stripped 0 bases from V and 4 bases from J, with 6 bases between. The germline V gene encodes CDR1 LGHDT and CDR2 YNNKEL (reference sequence). Here the CDR3 DNA reads TGTGCCAGCAGCCAAGATGAGGCCTATGGCTACACCTTC. Encoded protein: CASSQDEAYGYTF.

At least ten counts were recorded for this clonotype. The genes are TRBV15 and TRBJ2-2, with D possibly matching TRBD1 (6 bases). Germline CDR1 is LNHNV and CDR2 is YYDKDF (reference sequence). The CDR3 has 17 residues. Trimming took 7 bases from V and 0 from J, leaving 18 bases between them. DNA for the CDR3: TGTGCCACCACTGGGCTGGCGACAGGCGCGAACACCGGGGAGCTGTTTTTT. Its protein is CATTGLATGANTGELFF.

This clonotype was picked up many times. The chain is built from TRBV27 and TRBJ1-6; TRBD1 matches at 8 bases. The CDR3 length is 15 residues. Trimming cost V 5 bases and J 7 bases; bases outside gene matches: 7. Germline V gene data show CDR1 as MNHEY and CDR2 as SMNVEV (reference sequence). The CDR3 loop reads CASSGPGTGNSPLHF. CDR3 coding DNA: TGTGCCAGCAGTGGACCCGGGACAGGAAATTCACCCCTCCACTTT.

Many counts were recorded for this clonotype. The chain couples TRBV5-1 to TRBJ2-5, with D possibly TRBD1 on 6 matching bases. The CDR3 is made up of 15 amino acids. CDR1 and CDR2 from the germline V gene are SGHRS and YFSETQ. V lost 3 bases to trimming and J lost 5 bases, with 17 bases between them. CDR3 amino acids: CASSSTGSLEETQYF. DNA for the CDR3: TGCGCCAGCAGCTCGACAGGTAGTTTAGAGGAGACCCAGTACTTC.

Ten or more counts support this clonotype. J is TRBJ2-3 and V is TRBV20-1, with D perhaps given as TRBD1 or TRBD2 (5 bases each). The V end lost 3 bases, the J end lost 0 bases, and 7 bases lay between the germline ends. Germline V gene sequence: CDR1 DFQATT, CDR2 SNEGSKA (reference sequence). This CDR3 comprises 13 residues. The CDR3 protein is CSASGTSTDTQYF. In DNA, the CDR3 is TGCAGTGCTAGTGGGACGAGCACAGATACGCAGTATTTT.